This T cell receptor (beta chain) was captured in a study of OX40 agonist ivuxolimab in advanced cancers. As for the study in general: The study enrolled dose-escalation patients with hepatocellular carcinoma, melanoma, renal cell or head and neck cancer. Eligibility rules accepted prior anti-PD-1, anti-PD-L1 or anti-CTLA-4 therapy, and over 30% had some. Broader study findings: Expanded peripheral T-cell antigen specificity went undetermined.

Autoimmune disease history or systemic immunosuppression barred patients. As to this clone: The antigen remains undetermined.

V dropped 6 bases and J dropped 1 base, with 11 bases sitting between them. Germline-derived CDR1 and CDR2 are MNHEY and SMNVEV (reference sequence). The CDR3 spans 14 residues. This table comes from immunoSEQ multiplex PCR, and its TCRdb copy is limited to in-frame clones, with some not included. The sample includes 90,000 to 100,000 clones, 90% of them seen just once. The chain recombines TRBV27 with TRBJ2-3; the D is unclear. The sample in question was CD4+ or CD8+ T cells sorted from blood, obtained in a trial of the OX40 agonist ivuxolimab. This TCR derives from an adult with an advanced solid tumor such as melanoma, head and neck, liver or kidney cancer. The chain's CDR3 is CASSQPSRTDTQYF. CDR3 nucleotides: TGTGCCAGCAGCCAACCTTCTCGCACAGATACGCAGTATTTT.